This TCR beta chain derives from a study of blood T cell repertoires in COVID-19. Study context: T cells, B-cell-depleted T cells, or PBMCs provided the cDNA or gDNA that served as material.

Libraries were prepared by immunoSEQ multiplex PCR; TCRdb keeps only in-frame clonotypes and omits some of them. The sample yields tens of thousands of clones, 73% seen once. The V and J ends lost 6 bases and 4 bases respectively, with 9 bases between them. The CDR3 spans 13 residues. The germline V gene has CDR1 MGHDK and CDR2 SYGVNS. The specimen sequenced was peripheral blood. The V and J genes are TRBV25-1 and TRBJ1-4; D possibly corresponds to TRBD1 (5 bases). This sequence originates from a woman in her sixties or seventies with acute or convalescent COVID-19. The CDR3 region has the DNA TGTGCCAGCAGACAGGTTAATAATGAAAAACTGTTTTTT. Encoded protein: CASRQVNNEKLFF.